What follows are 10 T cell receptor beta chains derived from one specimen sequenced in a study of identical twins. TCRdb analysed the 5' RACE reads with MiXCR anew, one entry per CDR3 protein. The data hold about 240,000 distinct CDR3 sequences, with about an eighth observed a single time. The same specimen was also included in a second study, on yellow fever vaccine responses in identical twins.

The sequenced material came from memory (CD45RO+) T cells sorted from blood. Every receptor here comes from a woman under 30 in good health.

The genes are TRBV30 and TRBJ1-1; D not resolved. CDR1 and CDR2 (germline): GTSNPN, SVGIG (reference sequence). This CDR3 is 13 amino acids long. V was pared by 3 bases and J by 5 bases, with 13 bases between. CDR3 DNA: TGTGCCTGGAGCGAGGGCGGTGGAACTGAAGCTTTCTTT. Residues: CAWSEGGGTEAFF.

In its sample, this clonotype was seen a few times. Written as DNA, the CDR3 is TGCGCCAGCAGCTTGGTGGCCTACAATGAGCAGTTCTTC. Its translation: CASSLVAYNEQFF. The chain couples TRBV5-1 to TRBJ2-1; D unresolved. Between the trimmed V and J ends, which lost 0 bases and 2 bases, there was a span of 3 bases. Per germline, CDR1 SGHRS and CDR2 YFSETQ. The CDR3 spans 13 residues.

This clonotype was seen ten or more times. CDR3 DNA: TGCGCCAGCAGCTCTTCGGGAGATGGTGAGCAGTTCTTC. Residues: CASSSSGDGEQFF. The chain links TRBV5-1 to TRBJ2-1; possibly TRBD2 for D (6 bases). V was trimmed by 3 bases and J by 9 bases, leaving 13 bases between them. This CDR3 is built from 13 residues. CDR1 is SGHRS, CDR2 YFSETQ, per germline.

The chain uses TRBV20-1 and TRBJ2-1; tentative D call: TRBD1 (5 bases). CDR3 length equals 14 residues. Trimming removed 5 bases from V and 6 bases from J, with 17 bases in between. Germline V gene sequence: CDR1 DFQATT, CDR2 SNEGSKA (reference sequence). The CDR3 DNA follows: TGCAGTGCTCTTCGACGGACAAGTGGCAATGAGCAGTTCTTC. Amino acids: CSALRRTSGNEQFF.

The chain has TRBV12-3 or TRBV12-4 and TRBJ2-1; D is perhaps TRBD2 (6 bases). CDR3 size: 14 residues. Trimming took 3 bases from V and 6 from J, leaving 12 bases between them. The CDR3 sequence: CASSFAYGGNEQFF. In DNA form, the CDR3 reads TGTGCCAGCAGTTTTGCGTACGGGGGCAATGAGCAGTTCTTC.

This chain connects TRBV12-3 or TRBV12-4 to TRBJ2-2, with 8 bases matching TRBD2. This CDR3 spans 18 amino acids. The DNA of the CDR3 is TGTACCATCAGTTTAGTCCTAGCGGGCCTCCAGGGAACCGGGGAGCTGTTTTTT. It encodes CTISLVLAGLQGTGELFF.

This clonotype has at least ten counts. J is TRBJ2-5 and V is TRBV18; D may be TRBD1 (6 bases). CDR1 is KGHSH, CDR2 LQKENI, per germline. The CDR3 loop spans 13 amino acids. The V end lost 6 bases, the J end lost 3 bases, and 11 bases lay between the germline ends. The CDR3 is CASSGDKEETQYF. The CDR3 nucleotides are TGTGCCAGCTCGGGGGACAAAGAAGAGACCCAGTACTTC.

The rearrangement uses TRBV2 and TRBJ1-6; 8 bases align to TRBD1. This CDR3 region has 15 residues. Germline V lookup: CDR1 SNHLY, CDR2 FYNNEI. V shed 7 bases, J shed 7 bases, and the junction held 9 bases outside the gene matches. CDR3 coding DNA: TGTGCCAGCACCCAAAGGACAGGGAGCAATTCACCCCTCCACTTT. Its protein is CASTQRTGSNSPLHF. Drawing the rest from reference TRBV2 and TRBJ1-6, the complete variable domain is EPEVTQTPSHQVTQMGQEVILRCVPISNHLYFYWYRQILGQKVEFLVSFYNNEISEKSEIFDDQFSVERPDGSNFTLKIRSTKLEDSAMYFCASTQRTGSNSPLHFGNGTRLTVT.

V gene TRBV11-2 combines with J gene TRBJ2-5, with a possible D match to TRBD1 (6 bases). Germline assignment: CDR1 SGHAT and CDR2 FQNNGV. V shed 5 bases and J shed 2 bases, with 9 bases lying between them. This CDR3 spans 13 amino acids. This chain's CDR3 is CASSRDTQETQYF. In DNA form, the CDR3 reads TGTGCCAGCAGCAGGGACACTCAAGAGACCCAGTACTTC.

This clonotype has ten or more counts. CDR3 DNA sequence: TGTGCCAGCAGCAACCTAGGGAATGAGCAGTTCTTC. Protein product: CASSNLGNEQFF. J is TRBJ2-1 and V is TRBV7-2; no clear D gene. There are 12 residues in the CDR3. Trimming removed 5 bases at V and 7 bases at J, with 9 bases between. CDR1 is SGHTA, CDR2 FQGNSA, per germline.